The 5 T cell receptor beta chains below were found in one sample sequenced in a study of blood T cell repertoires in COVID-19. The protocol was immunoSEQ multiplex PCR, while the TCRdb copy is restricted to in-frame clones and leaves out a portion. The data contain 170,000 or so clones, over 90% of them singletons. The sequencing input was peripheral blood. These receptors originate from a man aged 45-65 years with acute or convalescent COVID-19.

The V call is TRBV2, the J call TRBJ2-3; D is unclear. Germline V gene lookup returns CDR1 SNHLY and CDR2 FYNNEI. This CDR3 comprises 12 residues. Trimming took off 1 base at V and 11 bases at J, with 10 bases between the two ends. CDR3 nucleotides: TGTGCCAGCAGTGAAGGACTCGTGAGGCAGTATTTT. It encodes CASSEGLVRQYF.

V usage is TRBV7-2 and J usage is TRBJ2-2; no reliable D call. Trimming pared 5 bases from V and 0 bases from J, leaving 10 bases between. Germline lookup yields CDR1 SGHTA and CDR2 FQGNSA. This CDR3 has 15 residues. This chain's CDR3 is CASSPRRTNTGELFF. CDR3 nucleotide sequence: TGTGCCAGCAGCCCCCGCAGGACGAACACCGGGGAGCTGTTTTTT.

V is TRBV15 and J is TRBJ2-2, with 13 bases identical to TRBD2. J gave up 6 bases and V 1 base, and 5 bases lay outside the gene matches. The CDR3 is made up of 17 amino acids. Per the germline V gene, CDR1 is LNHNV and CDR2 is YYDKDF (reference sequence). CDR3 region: CATSRGTSGGRSGELFF. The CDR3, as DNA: TGTGCCACCAGCAGAGGGACTAGCGGGGGTAGATCCGGGGAGCTGTTTTTT.

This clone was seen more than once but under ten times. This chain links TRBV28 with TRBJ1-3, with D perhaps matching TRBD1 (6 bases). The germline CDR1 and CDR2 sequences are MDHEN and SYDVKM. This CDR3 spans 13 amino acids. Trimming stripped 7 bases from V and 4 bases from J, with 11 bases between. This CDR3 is CASTGASGNTIYF. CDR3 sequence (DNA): TGTGCCAGCACAGGGGCCTCCGGAAACACCATATATTTT.

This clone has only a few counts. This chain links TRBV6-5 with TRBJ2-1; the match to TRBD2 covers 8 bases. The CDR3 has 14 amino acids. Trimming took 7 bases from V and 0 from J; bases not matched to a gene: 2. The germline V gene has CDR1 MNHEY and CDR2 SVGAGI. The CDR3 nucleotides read TGTGCCAGCAAGCGGGAGCTCTCCTACAATGAGCAGTTCTTC. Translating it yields CASKRELSYNEQFF.